Below, one T cell receptor (beta chain) is given with its context. The sample comes from a study of blood T cell repertoires in COVID-19. On the study more broadly: Donors in the United States, Italy and Spain gave samples during acute or convalescent COVID-19. PBMCs, B-cell-depleted T cells, or T cells were the source of the cDNA or gDNA that made up the material.

The ends lost 6 bases at V and 4 bases at J; junction bases unmatched: 8. Germline-derived CDR1 and CDR2 are ENHRY and SYGVKD. This CDR3 is 14 amino acids long. Per the original data handling: Nucleated cell counts were estimated from reference gene primer amplification. Repertoires were generated with immunoSEQ multiplex PCR, while TCRdb's copy carries only in-frame clones and drops some. V and J calls and clone size are as listed in that table; D and trimming were resolved from the DNA. Among around 25,000 clones listed, around four fifths were seen once. Sample: peripheral blood. The clonotype originates from a man aged 65-85 years with acute or convalescent COVID-19. J is TRBJ1-1 and V is TRBV10-3; 7 bases map to TRBD1. CDR3 in amino acids: CAISGQVEGTEAFF. The CDR3 DNA sequence: TGTGCCATCAGCGGACAGGTAGAGGGCACTGAAGCTTTCTTT.